This passage covers 30 T cell receptor beta chains from one sample sequenced in a study of CD8+ T cells in alopecia areata. Treatment given: oral pan-JAK inhibitor, 5-10 mg twice daily. RNA was isolated and reverse transcribed to cDNA, the sequencing template. Only in-frame clones appear in the TCRdb table, and some are missing; sequencing was by immunoSEQ multiplex PCR. The sample lists about 220,000 clones, approximately 57% occurring once. The source was CD4+ T cells sorted from blood, collected at week 4, from a patient treated with tofacitinib. The receptor source for this set is a human donor with alopecia areata.

The rearrangement links TRBV2 to TRBJ2-5; 7 nucleotides align to TRBD2. This CDR3 comprises 14 residues. V trimming: 5 bases; J trimming: 5 bases; junction bases outside the gene matches: 8. The germline gives CDR1 SNHLY, CDR2 FYNNEI. CDR3 coding DNA: TGTGCCAGCAGTCGTTTGGGAGGGACGGAGACCCAGTACTTC. Protein product: CASSRLGGTETQYF.

This clone was found a few times. V is TRBV4-3 and J is TRBJ1-2; TRBD1 is a possible D gene (5 bases). Germline V gene data show CDR1 as LGHNA and CDR2 as YSLEER. Trimming left V 4 bases short and J 3 bases short, with 12 bases between. The CDR3 consists of 14 residues. The CDR3 DNA follows: TGCGCCAGCAGCCTTACGGGACGGGACTATGGCTACACCTTC. Translated, it gives CASSLTGRDYGYTF.

The rearrangement uses TRBV23-1 and TRBJ1-6; unclear D gene. TRBV23-1 is an ORF, and what it does is uncertain. The CDR3 loop spans 15 amino acids. V was shortened by 7 bases and J by 7 bases, with 17 bases between the two germline ends. Here the CDR3 reads CASNGKGTLNSPLHF. CDR3 bases: TGCGCCAGCAATGGTAAGGGAACGCTAAATTCACCCCTCCACTTT.

The J gene is TRBJ2-7, the V gene TRBV30, with TRBD1 identical over 7 bases. This CDR3 has 13 amino acids. CDR1 is GTSNPN and CDR2 is SVGIG in the germline V gene (reference sequence). The ends lost 8 bases at V and 4 bases at J; junction bases unmatched: 11. CDR3 sequence (DNA): TGTGCCGCGCTAGCTGGGACAGCATACGAGCAGTACTTC. Protein: CAALAGTAYEQYF.

The chain joins TRBV11-1 to TRBJ2-3; no clear D. Germline V CDR1 and CDR2: SGHAT, FQDESV (reference sequence). This CDR3 is 14 amino acids long. Deletions cut 8 bases from V and 2 bases from J, with 14 bases between. Here the CDR3 reads CASSGQRSTDTQYF. As DNA, the CDR3 is TGTGCCAGCTCCGGTCAGAGGTCCACAGATACGCAGTATTTT.

The chain employs TRBV11-2 and TRBJ2-3, with D possibly TRBD2 on 7 matching bases. With 1 base removed from V and 2 bases from J, the gap between germline ends came to 10 bases. From germline, CDR1 is SGHAT and CDR2 FQNNGV. The CDR3 is made up of 15 amino acids. CDR3 in amino acids: CASSLAGGATDTQYF. In DNA form, the CDR3 reads TGTGCCAGCAGCTTAGCTGGGGGGGCCACAGATACGCAGTATTTT.

This clone was observed at least ten times. Additional DNA sequences in this sample encode the identical CDR3. The V gene is TRBV27, the J gene TRBJ1-2; unclear D gene. The V end was cut by 4 bases, the J end by 7 bases, with 10 bases between. The CDR3 sequence is 12 residues long. Germline V gene data show CDR1 as MNHEY and CDR2 as SMNVEV (reference sequence). The CDR3, as DNA: TGTGCCAGCAGTTCTGACTTGGGTGGCTACACCTTC. Its translation is CASSSDLGGYTF.

The chain uses TRBV30 and TRBJ1-2; 8 nucleotides line up with TRBD1. CDR1 is GTSNPN, CDR2 SVGIG, per germline (reference sequence). This CDR3 comprises 13 residues. J lost 2 bases, V lost 5 bases, and 4 bases had no gene match. Here the CDR3 DNA reads TGTGCCTGGGGGACAGGCTCGAACTATGGCTACACCTTC. It yields the protein CAWGTGSNYGYTF.

In this sample, this clone turned up many times. V gene TRBV4-3 combines with J gene TRBJ1-6; the match to TRBD1 covers 7 bases. The CDR3 runs to 17 residues. Germline V lookup: CDR1 LGHNA, CDR2 YSLEER. V dropped 0 bases and J dropped 7; count of bases not matched to a gene: 9. CDR3 nucleotide sequence: TGCGCCAGCAGCCAAGATCACAGGGGAAGTAGGAATTCACCCCTCCACTTT. Its translation is CASSQDHRGSRNSPLHF.

This clone appeared a few times. V usage is TRBV14 and J usage is TRBJ2-7; D not resolved. The CDR3 totals 11 residues. V lost 1 base to trimming and J lost 9 bases, with 7 bases between them. In germline, CDR1 is SGHDN, CDR2 FVKESK. CDR3 sequence reads: CASSQAAAQYF. DNA of the CDR3: TGTGCCAGCAGCCAAGCGGCGGCGCAGTACTTC.

This clone was seen more than once but under ten times. The chain combines TRBV25-1 with TRBJ2-5; the match to TRBD1 covers 8 bases. The CDR3 loop spans 15 amino acids. Germline assignment: CDR1 MGHDK and CDR2 SYGVNS. Trimming took 5 bases from V and 5 from J; bases not matched to a gene: 10. The DNA of the CDR3 is TGTGCCAGCAGTTCCTCGACAGGGGCTTTCGAGACCCAGTACTTC. The encoded protein is CASSSSTGAFETQYF.

The V and J genes are TRBV6-5 and TRBJ2-1; 7 bases fit TRBD2. The V and J ends lost 11 bases and 7 bases, in that order; junction bases with no gene match: 14. Germline CDR1 MNHEY, CDR2 SVGAGI. CDR3 size: 14 residues. The CDR3 protein is CASRAGRFLNEQFF. Here the CDR3 DNA reads TGTGCCTCCCGAGCGGGGAGATTCCTTAATGAGCAGTTCTTC.

V usage is TRBV30 and J usage is TRBJ1-6; tentative D call: TRBD1 (6 bases). The CDR3 spans 15 residues. Germline V gene lookup returns CDR1 GTSNPN and CDR2 SVGIG (reference sequence). The V end was cut by 0 bases, the J end by 9 bases, with 15 bases between. The CDR3 nucleotides read TGTGCCTGGAGTGTCTTGGACAGTGTAATTTCACCCCTCCACTTT. Amino acid sequence: CAWSVLDSVISPLHF.

The chain combines TRBV25-1 with TRBJ1-2; no firm D call. V was cut by 7 bases and J by 5 bases, with 17 bases left in between. CDR1 and CDR2 (germline): MGHDK, SYGVNS. The CDR3 length is 14 residues. CDR3 coding DNA: TGTGCCAGCACCCCCCCGGGGAGGGATTATGGCTACACCTTC. Its translation is CASTPPGRDYGYTF.

This clone appeared a few times. This rearrangement joins TRBV13 to TRBJ2-7; D uncertain. This CDR3 is built from 13 residues. Between the trimmed V and J ends, which lost 5 bases and 0 bases, there was a span of 8 bases. Germline CDR1 reads PRHDT; CDR2 reads FYEKMQ (reference sequence). The CDR3, as DNA: TGTGCCAGCAGCCCCAGCCTCTCCTACGAGCAGTACTTC. This codes for CASSPSLSYEQYF.

A few counts support this clone. The genes are TRBV20-1 and TRBJ2-7, with D hard to call. This CDR3 is 11 amino acids long. The V end lost 0 bases, the J end lost 3 bases, and 3 bases lay between the germline ends. Germline CDR1 reads DFQATT; CDR2 reads SNEGSKA (reference sequence). CDR3 bases: TGCAGTGCTAGAGAGGGCTACGAGCAGTACTTC. Its protein product is CSAREGYEQYF.

CDR3 region: CSVMTGPYEQYF. CDR3 DNA sequence: TGCAGCGTGATGACAGGTCCCTACGAGCAGTACTTC. The rearrangement uses TRBV29-1 and TRBJ2-7; maybe TRBD1 (6 bases). This CDR3 spans 12 amino acids. Per germline, CDR1 SQVTM and CDR2 ANQGSEA. The V and J ends lost 6 bases and 2 bases respectively, with 11 bases between them.

The sample holds a few counts of this clone. The chain uses TRBV10-3 and TRBJ1-1; D is uncertain. Germline V gene data show CDR1 as ENHRY and CDR2 as SYGVKD. The CDR3 contains 14 residues. The ends were cut back, 2 bases at V and 0 bases at J, with 7 bases in the middle. The CDR3 nucleotides are TGTGCCATCAGTGAGGCAGCTATGAACACTGAAGCTTTCTTT. This sequence encodes CAISEAAMNTEAFF.

The rearrangement joins TRBV29-1 to TRBJ2-3; D is perhaps TRBD1 (7 bases). The CDR3 covers 13 residues. From germline, CDR1 is SQVTM and CDR2 ANQGSEA. The CDR3 protein is CSSGGQKQDTQYF. Here the CDR3 DNA reads TGCAGTTCAGGGGGGCAGAAGCAAGATACGCAGTATTTT.

This chain links TRBV30 with TRBJ2-3; TRBD1 aligns across 8 bases. This CDR3 has 13 amino acids. After removal of 4 bases from V and 4 bases from J, the junction contained 4 bases not matched to a gene. CDR1 and CDR2 (germline): GTSNPN, SVGIG (reference sequence). The CDR3 sequence: CAWTETGADTQYF. As DNA, the CDR3 is TGTGCCTGGACTGAGACAGGGGCAGATACGCAGTATTTT. The whole variable domain, remainder taken from reference TRBV30 and TRBJ2-3, is SQTIHQWPATLVQPVGSPLSLECTVEGTSNPNLYWYRQAAGRGLQLLFYSVGIGQISSEVPQNLSASRPQDRQFILSSKKLLLSDSGFYLCAWTETGADTQYFGPGTRLTVL.

The chain employs TRBV7-2 and TRBJ2-7; perhaps TRBD1 as D (5 bases). This CDR3 region has 13 residues. CDR1 SGHTA and CDR2 FQGNSA come from the germline V gene. V gave up 2 bases and J gave up 2 bases, with 7 bases separating them. This CDR3 is CASSLPGPYEQYF. CDR3 in DNA: TGTGCCAGCAGCTTACCAGGGCCCTACGAGCAGTACTTC.

The chain combines TRBV30 with TRBJ2-3; TRBD2 matches 10 bases. Germline values: CDR1 GTSNPN, CDR2 SVGIG (reference sequence). This CDR3 has 14 residues. The J segment lost 4 bases and the V segment lost 8 bases, leaving 9 bases of the junction unmatched. CDR3 region: CALTSGVHADTQYF. The CDR3 DNA follows: TGTGCCCTAACTAGCGGGGTCCATGCAGATACGCAGTATTTT.

The chain links TRBV5-1 to TRBJ2-3; 8 bases agree with TRBD2. The J segment lost 2 bases and the V segment lost 3 bases, leaving 8 bases of the junction unmatched. The germline CDR1 and CDR2 sequences are SGHRS and YFSETQ. The CDR3 extends over 16 amino acids. In DNA form, the CDR3 reads TGCGCCAGCAGCTCAGGAGCGGGGGCCGACACAGATACGCAGTATTTT. The encoded protein is CASSSGAGADTDTQYF.

In its sample, this clone was seen a few times. This chain uses TRBV2 with TRBJ2-5; perhaps TRBD1 as D (5 bases). CDR1 and CDR2 from the germline V gene are SNHLY and FYNNEI. The CDR3 loop spans 12 amino acids. V was shortened by 7 bases and J by 4 bases, with 10 bases between the two germline ends. CDR3 sequence reads: CASKVGLETQYF. CDR3 coding DNA: TGTGCCAGCAAAGTGGGGCTAGAGACCCAGTACTTC.

The chain uses TRBV9 and TRBJ2-3; 7 bases are a match to TRBD2. Trimming took 0 bases from V and 4 from J; bases not matched to a gene: 8. There are 16 residues in the CDR3. Germline CDR1 reads SGDLS; CDR2 reads YYNGEE. CDR3 nucleotides: TGTGCCAGCAGCGTAGAAGCGGGGTTGTCTTCAGATACGCAGTATTTT. Protein sequence: CASSVEAGLSSDTQYF.

This clone was observed at least ten times. The chain couples TRBV10-2 to TRBJ2-1; the match to TRBD2 covers 10 bases. V lost 0 bases and J lost 7; bases outside the gene matches: 9. This CDR3 is 17 amino acids long. Germline values: CDR1 WSHSY, CDR2 SAAADI. CDR3 DNA: TGCGCCAGCAGTGAGTCGAATGGACTAGCGGCTAGGAATGAGCAGTTCTTC. This sequence encodes CASSESNGLAARNEQFF.

The table lists this clone with a few counts. The rearrangement uses TRBV19 and TRBJ1-2; no reliable D call. Germline CDR1 reads LNHDA; CDR2 reads SQIVND (reference sequence). V was trimmed by 7 bases and J by 4 bases, leaving 10 bases between them. This CDR3 contains 12 residues. CDR3 residues: CASTTVGYGYTF. Here the CDR3 DNA reads TGTGCCAGTACTACGGTGGGCTATGGCTACACCTTC.

This chain uses TRBV29-1 with TRBJ2-5; no definite D call. The J call may be wrong; the DNA end is better matched by TRBJ2-7. Germline CDR1 is SQVTM and CDR2 is ANQGSEA. This CDR3 contains 13 residues. The CDR3 reads CSVVNPPTYEQYF. Written as DNA, the CDR3 is TGCAGCGTTGTTAACCCGCCAACCTACGAGCAGTACTTC.

V gene TRBV4-2 combines with J gene TRBJ1-1; D is unresolved. The ends were cut back, 0 bases at V and 3 bases at J, with 14 bases in the middle. Per germline, CDR1 LGHNA and CDR2 YNFKEQ. The CDR3 runs 16 residues. This CDR3 is CASSQDLADRHTEAFF. CDR3 bases: TGTGCCAGCAGCCAAGATCTGGCAGACCGACACACTGAAGCTTTCTTT.

The count of this clone is one. The V and J genes are TRBV19 and TRBJ2-5, with D uncertain. V lost 6 bases to trimming and J lost 3 bases, with 11 bases between them. CDR1 LNHDA and CDR2 SQIVND come from the germline V gene (reference sequence). The CDR3 has 13 amino acids. CDR3 DNA: TGTGCCAGTAGCGGTAGTAGGGAAGAGACCCAGTACTTC. Its translation: CASSGSREETQYF.